This note documents a single TCR beta chain sequence. No antigen is known for it. TCRdb's copy holds only in-frame clones and misses some; the assay was immunoSEQ multiplex PCR. This table has around 1 million clones, less than 85% appearing once. The data originate from a study of shared clonotypes between healthy human individuals. Study-wide results and caveats: Only blood was sampled; tissue repertoires likely differ.

The CDR3 sequence is 16 residues long. V dropped 2 bases and J dropped 2 bases, with 12 bases sitting between them. Germline assignment: CDR1 MNHEY and CDR2 SMNVEV (reference sequence). The TCR was taken from a man aged 18 to 30 in good health. The sample comprised memory CD4+ T cells sorted from blood. Subset denoted: CD45RA-negative fraction. The rearrangement uses TRBV27 and TRBJ2-2, with a possible D match to TRBD1 (6 bases). The CDR3 protein is CASSLAGTLNTGELFF. CDR3 nucleotide sequence: TGTGCCAGCAGTTTAGCCGGGACACTAAACACCGGGGAGCTGTTTTTT.